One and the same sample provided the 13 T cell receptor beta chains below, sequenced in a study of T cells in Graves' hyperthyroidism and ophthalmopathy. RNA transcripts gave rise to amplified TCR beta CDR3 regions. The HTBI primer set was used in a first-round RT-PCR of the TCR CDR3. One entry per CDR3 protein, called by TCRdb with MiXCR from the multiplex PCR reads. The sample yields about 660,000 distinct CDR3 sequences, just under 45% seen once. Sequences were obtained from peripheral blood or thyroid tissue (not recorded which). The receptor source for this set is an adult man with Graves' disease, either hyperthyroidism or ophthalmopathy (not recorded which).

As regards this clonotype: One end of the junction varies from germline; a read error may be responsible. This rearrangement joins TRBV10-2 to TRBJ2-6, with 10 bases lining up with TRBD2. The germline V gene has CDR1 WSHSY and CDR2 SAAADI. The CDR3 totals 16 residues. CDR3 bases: TGTGCCAGCAGCGGGGGGGCGGTATCTGGGGCCAACGTCCTGACTTTC. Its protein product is CASSGGAVSGANVLTF.

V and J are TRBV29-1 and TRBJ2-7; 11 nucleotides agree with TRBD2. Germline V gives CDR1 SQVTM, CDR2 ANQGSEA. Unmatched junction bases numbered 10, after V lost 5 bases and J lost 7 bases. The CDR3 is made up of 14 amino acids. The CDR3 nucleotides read TGCAGCGTTCAAGGTGGACTAGCGGGTTTAGAGCAGTACTTC. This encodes CSVQGGLAGLEQYF.

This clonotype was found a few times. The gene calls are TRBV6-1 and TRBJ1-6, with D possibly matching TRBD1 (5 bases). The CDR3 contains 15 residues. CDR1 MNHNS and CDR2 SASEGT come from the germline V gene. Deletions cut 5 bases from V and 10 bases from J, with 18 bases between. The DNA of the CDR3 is TGTGCCAGCAGTAGACAGAGTTCGGCCGGGTCACCCCTCCACTTT. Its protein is CASSRQSSAGSPLHF.

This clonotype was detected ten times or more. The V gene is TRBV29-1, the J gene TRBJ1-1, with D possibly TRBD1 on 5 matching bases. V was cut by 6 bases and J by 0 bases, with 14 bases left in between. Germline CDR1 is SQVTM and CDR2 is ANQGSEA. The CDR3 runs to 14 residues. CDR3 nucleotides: TGCAGCGTAGTAGGGGACCTCCTGAACACTGAAGCTTTCTTT. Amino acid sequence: CSVVGDLLNTEAFF.

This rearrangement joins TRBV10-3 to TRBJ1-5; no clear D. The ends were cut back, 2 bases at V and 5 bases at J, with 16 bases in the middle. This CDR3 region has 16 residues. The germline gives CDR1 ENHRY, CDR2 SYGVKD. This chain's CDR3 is CAISEGVLHGYQPQHF. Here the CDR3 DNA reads TGTGCCATCAGTGAGGGGGTACTACATGGGTATCAGCCCCAGCATTTT.

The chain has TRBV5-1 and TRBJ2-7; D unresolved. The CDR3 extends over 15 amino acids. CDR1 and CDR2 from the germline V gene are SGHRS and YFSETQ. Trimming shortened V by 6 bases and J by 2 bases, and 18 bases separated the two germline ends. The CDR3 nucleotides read TGCGCCAGCAATCGAGACCAAGGAGCCACCTACGAGCAGTACTTC. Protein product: CASNRDQGATYEQYF.

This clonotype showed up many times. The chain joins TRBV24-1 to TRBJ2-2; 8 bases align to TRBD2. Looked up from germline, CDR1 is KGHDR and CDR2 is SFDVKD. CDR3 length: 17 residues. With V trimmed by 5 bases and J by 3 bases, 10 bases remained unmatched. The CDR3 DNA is TGTGCCACCAGTGCCGTCAGCGGGAGAGCCGACACCGGGGAGCTGTTTTTT. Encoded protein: CATSAVSGRADTGELFF.

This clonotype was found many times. The chain's CDR3 is CASRLGEGVMRKLFF. CDR3 coding DNA: TGTGCCAGCAGGCTCGGGGAGGGCGTAATGAGGAAACTGTTTTTT. The chain recombines TRBV12-3 or TRBV12-4 with TRBJ1-4; D remains unclear. There are 15 residues in the CDR3. The ends were cut back, 6 bases at V and 11 bases at J, with 22 bases in the middle.

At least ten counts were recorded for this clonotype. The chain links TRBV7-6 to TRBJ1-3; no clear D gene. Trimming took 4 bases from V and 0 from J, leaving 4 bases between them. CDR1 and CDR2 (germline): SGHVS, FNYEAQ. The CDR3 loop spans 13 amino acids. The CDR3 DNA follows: TGTGCCAGCAGCTACGACTCTGGAAACACCATATATTTT. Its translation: CASSYDSGNTIYF.

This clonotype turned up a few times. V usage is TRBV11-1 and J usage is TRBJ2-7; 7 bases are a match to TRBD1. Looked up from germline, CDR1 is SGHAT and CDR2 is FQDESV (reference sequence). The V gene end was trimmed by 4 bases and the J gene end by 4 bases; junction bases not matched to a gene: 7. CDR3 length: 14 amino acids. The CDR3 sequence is CASSSGTDSYEQYF. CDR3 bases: TGTGCCAGCAGCTCCGGGACAGACTCTTACGAGCAGTACTTC.

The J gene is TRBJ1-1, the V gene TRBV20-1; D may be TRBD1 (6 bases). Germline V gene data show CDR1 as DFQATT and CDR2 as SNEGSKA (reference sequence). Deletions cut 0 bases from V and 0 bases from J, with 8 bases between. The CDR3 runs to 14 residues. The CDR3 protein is CSARDRGLNTEAFF. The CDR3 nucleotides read TGCAGTGCTAGAGACAGGGGCCTGAACACTGAAGCTTTCTTT.

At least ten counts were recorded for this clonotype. The DNA for the CDR3 is TGTGCCAGCCCCCTTGAAGTACAGGGCCGAAGCAATCAGCCCCAGCATTTT. Protein product: CASPLEVQGRSNQPQHF. V gene TRBV7-6 combines with J gene TRBJ1-5; D possibly corresponds to TRBD1 (6 bases). CDR1 is SGHVS and CDR2 is FNYEAQ in the germline V gene. The CDR3 has 17 amino acids. The V end was cut by 8 bases, the J end by 1 base, with 21 bases between.

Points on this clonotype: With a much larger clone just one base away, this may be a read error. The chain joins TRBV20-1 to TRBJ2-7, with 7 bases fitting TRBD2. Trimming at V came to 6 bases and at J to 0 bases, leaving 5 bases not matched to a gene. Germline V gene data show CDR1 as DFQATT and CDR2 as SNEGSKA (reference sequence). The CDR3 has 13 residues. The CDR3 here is CSAQTSRSYEQYF. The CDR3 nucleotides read TGCAGTGCACAGACTAGCCGCTCCTACGAGCAGTACTTC.